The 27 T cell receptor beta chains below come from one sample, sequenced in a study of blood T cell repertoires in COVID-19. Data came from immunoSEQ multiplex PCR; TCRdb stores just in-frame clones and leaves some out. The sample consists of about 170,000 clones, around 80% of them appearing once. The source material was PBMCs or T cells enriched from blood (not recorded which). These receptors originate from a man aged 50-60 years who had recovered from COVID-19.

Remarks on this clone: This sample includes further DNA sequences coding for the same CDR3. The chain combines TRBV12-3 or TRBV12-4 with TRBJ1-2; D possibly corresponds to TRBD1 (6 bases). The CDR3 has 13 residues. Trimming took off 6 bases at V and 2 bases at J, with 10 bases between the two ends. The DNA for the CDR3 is TGTGCCAGCAGCCCTGGACAGAACTATGGCTACACCTTC. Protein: CASSPGQNYGYTF.

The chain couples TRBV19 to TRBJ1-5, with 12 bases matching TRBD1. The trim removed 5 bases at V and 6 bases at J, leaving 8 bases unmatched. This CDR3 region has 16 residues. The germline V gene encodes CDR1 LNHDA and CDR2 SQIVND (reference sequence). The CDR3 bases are TGTGCCAGTAGTCCATCGGGACAGGGGGCGGTTCAGCCCCAGCATTTT. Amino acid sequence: CASSPSGQGAVQPQHF. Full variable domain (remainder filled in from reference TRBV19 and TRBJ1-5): DGGITQSPKYLFRKEGQNVTLSCEQNLNHDAMYWYRQDPGQGLRLIYYSQIVNDFQKGDIAEGYSVSREKKESFPLTVTSAQKNPTAFYLCASSPSGQGAVQPQHFGDGTRLSIL.

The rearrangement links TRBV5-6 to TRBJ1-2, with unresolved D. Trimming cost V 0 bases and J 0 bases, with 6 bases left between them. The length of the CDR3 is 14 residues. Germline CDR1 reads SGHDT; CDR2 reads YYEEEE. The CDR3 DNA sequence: TGTGCCAGCAGCTTGGATAGTTCTAACTATGGCTACACCTTC. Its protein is CASSLDSSNYGYTF.

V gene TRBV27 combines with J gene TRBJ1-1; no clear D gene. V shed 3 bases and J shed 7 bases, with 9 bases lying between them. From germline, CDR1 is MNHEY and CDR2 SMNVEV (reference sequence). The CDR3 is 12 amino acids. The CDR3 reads CASSLLSGEAFF. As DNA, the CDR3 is TGTGCCAGCAGTTTGTTATCGGGTGAAGCTTTCTTT.

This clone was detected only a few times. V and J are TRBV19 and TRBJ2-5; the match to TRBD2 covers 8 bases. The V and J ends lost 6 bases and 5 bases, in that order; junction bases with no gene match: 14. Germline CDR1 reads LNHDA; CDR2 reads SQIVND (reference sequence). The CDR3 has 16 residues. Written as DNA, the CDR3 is TGTGCCAGTAGCCCCAAGGGAGCGGGGGTAAAGGAGACCCAGTACTTC. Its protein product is CASSPKGAGVKETQYF.

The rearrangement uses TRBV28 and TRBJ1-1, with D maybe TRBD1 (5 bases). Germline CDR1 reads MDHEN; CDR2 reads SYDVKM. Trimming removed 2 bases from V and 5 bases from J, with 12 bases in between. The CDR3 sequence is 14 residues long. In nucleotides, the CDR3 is TGTGCCAGCAGTTTAAGCCGGGGGGGGACTGAAGCTTTCTTT. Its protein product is CASSLSRGGTEAFF.

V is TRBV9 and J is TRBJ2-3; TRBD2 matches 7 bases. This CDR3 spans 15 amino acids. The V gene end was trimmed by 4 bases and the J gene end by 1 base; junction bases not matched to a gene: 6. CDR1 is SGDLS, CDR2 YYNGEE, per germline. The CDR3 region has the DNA TGTGCCAGCAGCTTAGGTGGGGGGGGCACAGATACGCAGTATTTT. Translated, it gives CASSLGGGGTDTQYF.

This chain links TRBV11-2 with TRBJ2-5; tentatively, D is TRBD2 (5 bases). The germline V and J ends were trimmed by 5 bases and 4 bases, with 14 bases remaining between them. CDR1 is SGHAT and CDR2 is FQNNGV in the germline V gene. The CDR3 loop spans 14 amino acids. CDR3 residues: CASSRQPGRETQYF. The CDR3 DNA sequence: TGTGCCAGCAGCCGTCAGCCGGGGAGAGAGACCCAGTACTTC.

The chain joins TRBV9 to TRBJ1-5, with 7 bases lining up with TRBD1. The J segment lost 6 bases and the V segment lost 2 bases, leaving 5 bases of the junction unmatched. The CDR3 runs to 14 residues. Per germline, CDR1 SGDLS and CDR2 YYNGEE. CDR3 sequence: CASSVTGIGQPQHF. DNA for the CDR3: TGTGCCAGCAGCGTGACAGGGATCGGTCAGCCCCAGCATTTT.

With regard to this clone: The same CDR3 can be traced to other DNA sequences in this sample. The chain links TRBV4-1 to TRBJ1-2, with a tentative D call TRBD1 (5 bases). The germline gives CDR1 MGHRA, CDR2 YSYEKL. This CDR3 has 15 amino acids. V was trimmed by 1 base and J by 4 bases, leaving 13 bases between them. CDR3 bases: TGCGCCAGCAGCCAAGCCACGGGGGGGATCTATGGCTACACCTTC. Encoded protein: CASSQATGGIYGYTF.

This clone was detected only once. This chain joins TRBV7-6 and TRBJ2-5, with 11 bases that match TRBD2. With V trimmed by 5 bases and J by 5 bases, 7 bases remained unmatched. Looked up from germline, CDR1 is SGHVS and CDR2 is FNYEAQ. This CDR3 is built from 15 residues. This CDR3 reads CASSPEVAGGETQYF. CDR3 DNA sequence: TGTGCCAGCAGCCCCGAGGTAGCGGGGGGGGAGACCCAGTACTTC.

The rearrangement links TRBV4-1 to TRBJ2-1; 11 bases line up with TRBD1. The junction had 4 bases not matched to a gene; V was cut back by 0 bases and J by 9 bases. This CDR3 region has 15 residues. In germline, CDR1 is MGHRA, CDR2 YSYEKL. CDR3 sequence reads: CASSQEGQGGTEQFF. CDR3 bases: TGCGCCAGCAGCCAAGAGGGACAGGGGGGAACTGAGCAGTTCTTC.

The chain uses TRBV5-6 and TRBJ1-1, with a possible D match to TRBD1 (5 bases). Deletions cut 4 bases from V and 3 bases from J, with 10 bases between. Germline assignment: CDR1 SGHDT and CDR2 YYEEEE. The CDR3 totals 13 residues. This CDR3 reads CASSPDTDTEAFF. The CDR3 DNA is TGTGCCAGCAGCCCGGACACTGACACTGAAGCTTTCTTT.

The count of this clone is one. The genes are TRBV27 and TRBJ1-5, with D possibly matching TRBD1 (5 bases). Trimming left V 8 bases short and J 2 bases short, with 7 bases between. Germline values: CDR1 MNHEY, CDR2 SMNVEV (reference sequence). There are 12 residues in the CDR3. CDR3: CASATGNQPQHF. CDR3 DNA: TGTGCCAGCGCGACAGGCAATCAGCCCCAGCATTTT.

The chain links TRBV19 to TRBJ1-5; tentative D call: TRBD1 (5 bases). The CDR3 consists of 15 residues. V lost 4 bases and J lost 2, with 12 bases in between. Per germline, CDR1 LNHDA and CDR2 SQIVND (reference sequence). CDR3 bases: TGTGCCAGTAGTAAGACAGATCTTGGCAATCAGCCCCAGCATTTT. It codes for CASSKTDLGNQPQHF.

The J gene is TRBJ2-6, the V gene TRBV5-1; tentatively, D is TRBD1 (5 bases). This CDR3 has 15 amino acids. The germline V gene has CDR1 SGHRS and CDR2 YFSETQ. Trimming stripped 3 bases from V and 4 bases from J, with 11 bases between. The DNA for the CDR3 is TGCGCCAGCAGCTCTACAGGCTCCGGGGCCAACGTCCTGACTTTC. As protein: CASSSTGSGANVLTF. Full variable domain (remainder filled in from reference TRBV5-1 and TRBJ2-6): KAGVTQTPRYLIKTRGQQVTLSCSPISGHRSVSWYQQTPGQGLQFLFEYFSETQRNKGNFPGRFSGRQFSNSRSEMNVSTLELGDSALYLCASSSTGSGANVLTFGAGSRLTVL.

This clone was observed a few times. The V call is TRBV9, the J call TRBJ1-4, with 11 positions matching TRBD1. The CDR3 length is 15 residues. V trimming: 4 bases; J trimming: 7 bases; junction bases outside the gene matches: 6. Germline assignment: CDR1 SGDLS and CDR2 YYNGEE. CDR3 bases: TGTGCCAGCAGCCCGAGGACAGGGGGCGTTGAAAAACTGTTTTTT. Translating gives CASSPRTGGVEKLFF.

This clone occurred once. The CDR3 DNA sequence: TGCGCCAGCAGCTCGGGACAGGGGGCAGGTGGCTACACCTTC. Protein product: CASSSGQGAGGYTF. This chain joins TRBV5-1 and TRBJ1-2; 12 nucleotides match TRBD1. V trimming: 3 bases; J trimming: 7 bases; junction bases outside the gene matches: 4. Germline V gives CDR1 SGHRS, CDR2 YFSETQ. The CDR3 has 14 amino acids.

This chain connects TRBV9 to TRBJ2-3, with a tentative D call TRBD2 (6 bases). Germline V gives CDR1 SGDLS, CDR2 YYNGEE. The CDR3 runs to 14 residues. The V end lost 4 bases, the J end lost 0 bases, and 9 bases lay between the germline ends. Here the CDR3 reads CASSSAGSTDTQYF. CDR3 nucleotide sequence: TGTGCCAGCAGCTCCGCGGGGAGCACAGATACGCAGTATTTT.

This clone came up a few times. The CDR3 coding sequence is TGCGCCAGCACCGAGACTAGCGGGGGAACGTATGAGCAGTTCTTC. It is translated as CASTETSGGTYEQFF. The chain uses TRBV4-1 and TRBJ2-1; 12 bases fit TRBD2. Germline-derived CDR1 and CDR2 are MGHRA and YSYEKL. The CDR3 has 15 amino acids. V was pared by 7 bases and J by 8 bases, with 9 bases of the junction left unmatched.

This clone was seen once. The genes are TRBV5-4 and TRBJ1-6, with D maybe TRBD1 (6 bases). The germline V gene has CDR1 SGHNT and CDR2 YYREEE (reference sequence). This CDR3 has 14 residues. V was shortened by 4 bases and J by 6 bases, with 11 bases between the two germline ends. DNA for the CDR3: TGTGCCAGCAGCGAGCAACAGGGTAATTCACCCCTCCACTTT. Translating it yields CASSEQQGNSPLHF.

The CDR3 nucleotides are TGTGCCAGCAGTTTCCAGGGCGGTGAGCAGTTCTTC. This codes for CASSFQGGEQFF. The chain recombines TRBV27 with TRBJ2-1; TRBD1 might be the D (5 bases). Germline V gives CDR1 MNHEY, CDR2 SMNVEV (reference sequence). V was trimmed by 3 bases and J by 9 bases, leaving 9 bases between them. CDR3 length equals 12 residues.

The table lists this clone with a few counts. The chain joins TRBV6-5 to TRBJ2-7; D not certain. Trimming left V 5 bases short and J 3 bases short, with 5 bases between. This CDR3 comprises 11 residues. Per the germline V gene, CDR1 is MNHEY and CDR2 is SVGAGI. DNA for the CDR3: TGTGCCAGCAGTCCCAGCTACGAGCAGTACTTC. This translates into CASSPSYEQYF.

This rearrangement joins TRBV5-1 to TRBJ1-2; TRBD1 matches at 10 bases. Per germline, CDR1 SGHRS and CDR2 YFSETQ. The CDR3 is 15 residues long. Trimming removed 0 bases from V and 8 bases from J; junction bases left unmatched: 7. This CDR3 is CASSLVSGTGVGYTF. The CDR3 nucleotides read TGCGCCAGCAGCTTGGTGAGTGGGACAGGGGTCGGCTACACCTTC.

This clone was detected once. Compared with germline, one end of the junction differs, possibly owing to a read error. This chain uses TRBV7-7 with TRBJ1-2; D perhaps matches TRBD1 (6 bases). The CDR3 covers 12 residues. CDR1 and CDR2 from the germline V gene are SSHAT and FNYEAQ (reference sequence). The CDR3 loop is CASSLQGLGYTF. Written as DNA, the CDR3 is TGTGCTAGCAGCTTGCAGGGGTTGGGCTACACCTTC. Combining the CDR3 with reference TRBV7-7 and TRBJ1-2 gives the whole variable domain GAGVSQSPRYKVTKRGQDVTLRCDPISSHATLYWYQQALGQGPEFLTYFNYEAQPDKSGLPSDRFSAERPEGSISTLTIQRTEQRDSAMYRCASSLQGLGYTFGSGTRLTVV.

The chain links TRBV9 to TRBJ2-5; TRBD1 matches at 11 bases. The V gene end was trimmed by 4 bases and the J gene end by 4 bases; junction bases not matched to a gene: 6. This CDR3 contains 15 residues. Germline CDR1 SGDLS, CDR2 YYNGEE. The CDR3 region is CASSPRDRGAETQYF. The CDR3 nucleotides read TGTGCCAGCAGCCCACGGGACAGGGGGGCAGAGACCCAGTACTTC.

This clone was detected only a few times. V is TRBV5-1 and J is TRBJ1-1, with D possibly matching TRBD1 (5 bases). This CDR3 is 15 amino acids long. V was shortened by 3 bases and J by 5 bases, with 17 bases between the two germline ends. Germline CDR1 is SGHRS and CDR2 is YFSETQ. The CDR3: CASSSVGAGGTEAFF. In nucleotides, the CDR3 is TGCGCCAGCAGCTCCGTAGGGGCCGGGGGGACTGAAGCTTTCTTT.